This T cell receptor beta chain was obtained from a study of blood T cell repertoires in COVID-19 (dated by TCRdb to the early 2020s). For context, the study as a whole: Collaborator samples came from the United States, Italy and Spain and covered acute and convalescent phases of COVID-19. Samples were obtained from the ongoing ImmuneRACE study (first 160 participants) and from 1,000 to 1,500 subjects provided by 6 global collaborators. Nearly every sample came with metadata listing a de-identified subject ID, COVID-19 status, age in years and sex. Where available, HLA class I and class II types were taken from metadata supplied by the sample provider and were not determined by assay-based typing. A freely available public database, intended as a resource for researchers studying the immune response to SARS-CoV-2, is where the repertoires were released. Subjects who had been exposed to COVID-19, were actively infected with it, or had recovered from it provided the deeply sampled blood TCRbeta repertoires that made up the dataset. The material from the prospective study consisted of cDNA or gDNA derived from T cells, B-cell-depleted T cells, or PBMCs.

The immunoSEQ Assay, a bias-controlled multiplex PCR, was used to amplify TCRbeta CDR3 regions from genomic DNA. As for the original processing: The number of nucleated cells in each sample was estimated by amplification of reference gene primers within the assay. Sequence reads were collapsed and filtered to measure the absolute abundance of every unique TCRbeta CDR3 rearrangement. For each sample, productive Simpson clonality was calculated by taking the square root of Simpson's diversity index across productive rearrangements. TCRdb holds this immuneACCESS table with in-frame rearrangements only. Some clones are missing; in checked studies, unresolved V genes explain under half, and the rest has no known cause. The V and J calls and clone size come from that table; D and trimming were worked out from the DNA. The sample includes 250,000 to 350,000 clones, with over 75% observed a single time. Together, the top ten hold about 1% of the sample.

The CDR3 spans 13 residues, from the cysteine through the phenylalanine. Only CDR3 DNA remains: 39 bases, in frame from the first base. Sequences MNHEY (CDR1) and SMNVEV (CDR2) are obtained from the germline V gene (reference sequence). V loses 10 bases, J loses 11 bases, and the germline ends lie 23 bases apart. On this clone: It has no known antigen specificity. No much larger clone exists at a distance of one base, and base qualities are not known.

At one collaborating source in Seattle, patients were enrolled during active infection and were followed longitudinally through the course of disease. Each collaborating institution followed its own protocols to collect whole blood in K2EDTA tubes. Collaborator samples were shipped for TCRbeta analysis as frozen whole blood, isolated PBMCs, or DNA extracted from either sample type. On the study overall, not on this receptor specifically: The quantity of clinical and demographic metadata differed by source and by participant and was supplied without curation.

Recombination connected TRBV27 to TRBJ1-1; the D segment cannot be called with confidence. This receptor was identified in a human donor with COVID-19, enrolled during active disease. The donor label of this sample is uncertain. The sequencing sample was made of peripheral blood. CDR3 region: CATYASYLGKAFF. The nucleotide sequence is TGTGCCACTTACGCTAGCTACCTAGGAAAGGCTTTCTTT.